The next 32 T cell receptor beta chains were all read from a single sample in a study of metastatic and nonmetastatic thyroid tumors. TCRdb re-called clones from the PCR reads using MiXCR. This table holds around 34,000 clones, about a sixth found once. Treatment of any kind had been given to no patient before thyroid surgery. Sequenced sample: blood. The receptors were gathered from a female donor with papillary thyroid cancer or a benign thyroid nodule (not recorded which). Some clones in this sample may be carry-over from other donors' samples.

The V and J genes are TRBV7-2 and TRBJ2-5; possibly TRBD2 for D (6 bases). Germline loops: CDR1 SGHTA, CDR2 FQGNSA. The CDR3 is made up of 16 amino acids. Trimming removed 4 bases from V and 5 bases from J, with 20 bases in between. This chain's CDR3 is CASSSQTRGGDETQYF. CDR3 DNA: TGTGCCAGCAGCTCACAAACCCGGGGCGGGGACGAGACCCAGTACTTC.

This clone was counted at least ten times. CDR3 sequence reads: CASSQVGVGSPLHF. The CDR3, as DNA: TGTGCCAGCAGCCAAGTAGGAGTGGGGTCACCCCTCCACTTT. The chain joins TRBV14 to TRBJ1-6; D remains unclear. Germline lookup yields CDR1 SGHDN and CDR2 FVKESK. V was shortened by 1 base and J by 10 bases, with 11 bases between the two germline ends. The CDR3 consists of 14 residues.

This clone was found many times. This chain connects TRBV12-3 or TRBV12-4 to TRBJ1-1; possible D gene TRBD1, 6 bases. CDR3 length: 14 amino acids. Trimming removed 7 bases at V and 1 base at J, with 13 bases between. The CDR3 sequence: CASTQRGENTEAFF. In DNA form, the CDR3 reads TGTGCCAGCACCCAAAGGGGGGAGAACACTGAAGCTTTCTTT.

This clone was detected many times. The chain joins TRBV18 to TRBJ2-1; TRBD1 matches 10 bases. Unmatched junction bases numbered 5, after V lost 4 bases and J lost 8 bases. From germline, CDR1 is KGHSH and CDR2 LQKENI. The CDR3 is 14 amino acids. CDR3 DNA sequence: TGTGCCAGCTCACAAGGGACAGGGGTCGATGAGCAGTTCTTC. Residues: CASSQGTGVDEQFF.

This clone was detected a few times. The V gene is TRBV28, the J gene TRBJ1-1, with a tentative D call TRBD1 (5 bases). This CDR3 is built from 15 residues. The V gene lost 7 bases and the J gene lost 1 base, with 16 bases spanning the gap. Germline loops: CDR1 MDHEN, CDR2 SYDVKM. This chain's CDR3 is CASTKVGVGNTEAFF. In DNA, the CDR3 is TGTGCCAGCACCAAGGTAGGGGTAGGGAACACTGAAGCTTTCTTT.

Of note for this clone: With a much larger clone just one base away, this may be a read error. This same CDR3 is encoded by further DNA sequences in the sample. This chain joins TRBV7-3 and TRBJ2-1; D is undetermined. Germline CDR1 SGHTA, CDR2 FQGTGA. Trimming shortened V by 5 bases and J by 11 bases, and 16 bases separated the two germline ends. This CDR3 spans 13 amino acids. For the CDR3, the DNA is TGTGCCAGCAGCGTTTATTCCGGTACTCAGCAGTTCTTC. Amino acid sequence: CASSVYSGTQQFF.

This clone was seen ten or more times. The rearrangement joins TRBV12-3 or TRBV12-4 to TRBJ2-7; weak D call: TRBD1 (6 bases). Trimming took off 4 bases at V and 3 bases at J, with 13 bases between the two ends. There are 14 residues in the CDR3. CDR3 bases: TGTGCCAGCAGTTCTCCGGGACACGACTACGAGCAGTACTTC. Protein product: CASSSPGHDYEQYF.

The chain links TRBV4-3 to TRBJ2-7; possibly TRBD2 for D (6 bases). Germline-derived CDR1 and CDR2 are LGHNA and YSLEER. The CDR3 covers 15 residues. V gave up 4 bases and J gave up 2 bases, with 15 bases separating them. CDR3 residues: CASSPGGGPPYEQYF. The DNA of the CDR3 is TGCGCCAGCAGCCCTGGGGGAGGTCCGCCCTACGAGCAGTACTTC.

This clone was observed many times. The V call is TRBV7-8, the J call TRBJ2-7; 8 bases are shared with TRBD1. Germline V gene sequence: CDR1 SGHVS, CDR2 FQNEAQ. The CDR3 totals 19 residues. V shed 7 bases and J 3 bases; nucleotides not matched to a gene: 23. CDR3 region: CASTDYPPKARGRNYEQYF. The CDR3 bases are TGTGCCAGCACCGATTACCCCCCAAAGGCCAGGGGGCGAAACTACGAGCAGTACTTC.

This clone occurred many times. V is TRBV5-1 and J is TRBJ2-5, with unresolved D. The CDR3 is 14 amino acids. The germline V gene has CDR1 SGHRS and CDR2 YFSETQ. The V gene lost 0 bases and the J gene lost 3 bases, with 9 bases spanning the gap. CDR3 in amino acids: CASSLGLVEETQYF. The CDR3 nucleotides are TGCGCCAGCAGCTTGGGGCTAGTGGAAGAGACCCAGTACTTC.

This chain links TRBV5-6 with TRBJ2-1, with D perhaps matching TRBD2 (6 bases). Germline CDR1 and CDR2: SGHDT and YYEEEE. The CDR3 covers 18 residues. Between the trimmed V and J ends, which lost 1 base and 8 bases, there was a span of 25 bases. CDR3 DNA sequence: TGTGCCAGCAGCTTGTCGGAGGGCAGGAATCAAGTTAGTTATGAGCAGTTCTTC. Its protein product is CASSLSEGRNQVSYEQFF.

This clone showed up just a few times. This could be a read error, since a much larger clone is one nucleotide away. In the same sample, other DNA sequences code for this CDR3. The rearrangement joins TRBV24-1 to TRBJ1-1; perhaps TRBD1 as D (6 bases). The CDR3 covers 12 residues. Looked up from germline, CDR1 is KGHDR and CDR2 is SFDVKD. The CDR3, as DNA: TGTGCTGTAACCGGGACAAACACTGAAGCTTTCTTT. Translating gives CAVTGTNTEAFF.

This chain connects TRBV20-1 to TRBJ2-7; 8 positions match TRBD2. J gave up 7 bases and V 6 bases, and 17 bases lay outside the gene matches. From germline, CDR1 is DFQATT and CDR2 SNEGSKA (reference sequence). This CDR3 contains 15 residues. The CDR3 bases are TGCAGTGCGCAGTCCCCCGGGAGGGCCTTGTGGGAGCAGTACTTC. Its protein product is CSAQSPGRALWEQYF.

This clone was observed a handful of times. The same CDR3 is also encoded by other DNA sequences in this sample. The gene calls are TRBV27 and TRBJ2-1, with D possibly being TRBD1 or TRBD2 (5 bases each). Germline values: CDR1 MNHEY, CDR2 SMNVEV (reference sequence). The CDR3 has 15 residues. Trimming removed 6 bases at V and 5 bases at J, with 17 bases between. In DNA form, the CDR3 reads TGTGCCAGCAGGAGACCCGGGGCTAGTAACAATGAGCAGTTCTTC. Its protein is CASRRPGASNNEQFF.

In its sample, this clone was seen many times. The chain recombines TRBV20-1 with TRBJ2-3; TRBD2 is a possible D gene (5 bases). Trimming took off 2 bases at V and 4 bases at J, with 19 bases between the two ends. Per the germline V gene, CDR1 is DFQATT and CDR2 is SNEGSKA (reference sequence). This CDR3 is built from 16 residues. CDR3 in DNA: TGCAGTGCTAGAAGGAGGACCAGTCAATCGGCAGATACGCAGTATTTT. It encodes CSARRRTSQSADTQYF.

This clone was detected ten times or more. The rearrangement joins TRBV29-1 to TRBJ2-6, with D possibly matching TRBD2 (5 bases). The germline gives CDR1 SQVTM, CDR2 ANQGSEA. Trimming left V 0 bases short and J 0 bases short, with 15 bases between. The CDR3 spans 18 residues. CDR3 sequence reads: CSVEDHGHGVSGANVLTF. Here the CDR3 DNA reads TGCAGCGTTGAAGATCATGGGCACGGGGTCTCTGGGGCCAACGTCCTGACTTTC.

This clone appeared many times. The chain couples TRBV20-1 to TRBJ2-1, with D hard to call. This CDR3 region has 12 residues. In germline, CDR1 is DFQATT, CDR2 SNEGSKA (reference sequence). Trimming shortened V by 0 bases and J by 8 bases, and 8 bases separated the two germline ends. The CDR3 sequence: CSARDGVYEQFF. The CDR3 nucleotides are TGCAGTGCTAGAGATGGGGTGTATGAGCAGTTCTTC.

Points on this clone: An end of the junction does not agree with germline; a read error may underlie this. The chain links TRBV5-1 to TRBJ2-1; D is tentatively TRBD1 or TRBD2 (5 bases each). This CDR3 spans 15 amino acids. The germline V gene has CDR1 SGHRS and CDR2 YFSETQ. The CDR3 loop is CASSLVLTGTNEHFF. In nucleotides, the CDR3 is TGCGCCAGCAGCTTGGTTCTAACTGGGACCAATGAGCACTTCTTC.

The table lists this clone with many counts. The V and J genes are TRBV5-4 and TRBJ1-1; no reliable D call. V was pared by 4 bases and J by 5 bases, with 12 bases between. Germline V gene data show CDR1 as SGHNT and CDR2 as YYREEE (reference sequence). The CDR3 has 13 residues. CDR3 residues: CASSISRTTEAFF. CDR3 bases: TGTGCCAGCAGCATTTCCCGGACTACTGAAGCTTTCTTT. Complete variable domain (other parts from reference TRBV5-4 and TRBJ1-1): ETGVTQSPTHLIKTRGQQVTLRCSSQSGHNTVSWYQQALGQGPQFIFQYYREEENGRGNFPPRFSGLQFPNYSSELNVNALELDDSALYLCASSISRTTEAFFGQGTRLTVV.

The chain carries TRBV4-2 and TRBJ2-7; 8 nucleotides agree with TRBD2. Trimming took 0 bases from V and 7 from J; bases not matched to a gene: 8. Germline CDR1 is LGHNA and CDR2 is YNFKEQ. The CDR3 covers 15 residues. The CDR3 DNA is TGTGCCAGCAGCCAAGAGTCAGCGGGAGTTGAAGAGCAGTACTTC. This gives the protein CASSQESAGVEEQYF.

V is TRBV12-3 or TRBV12-4 and J is TRBJ2-3; D is possibly TRBD1 or TRBD2 (6 bases each). This CDR3 region has 15 residues. V dropped 8 bases and J dropped 2 bases, with 17 bases sitting between them. The DNA of the CDR3 is TGTGCCAGCTATCGGGGGCCTAGCGTCACAGATACGCAGTATTTT. Protein: CASYRGPSVTDTQYF.

This chain links TRBV11-2 with TRBJ2-7, with a weak D call TRBD1 (5 bases). V shed 1 base and J shed 2 bases, with 18 bases lying between them. CDR3 length: 17 residues. CDR1 and CDR2 from the germline V gene are SGHAT and FQNNGV. CDR3 sequence reads: CASSLVFSRQGPYEQYF. CDR3 DNA: TGTGCCAGCAGCTTAGTATTTTCTCGGCAGGGTCCCTACGAGCAGTACTTC.

This clone came up many times. The V and J genes are TRBV7-9 and TRBJ1-6; 7 bases agree with TRBD1. V trimming: 1 base; J trimming: 7 bases; junction bases outside the gene matches: 7. This CDR3 has 16 residues. The germline V gene encodes CDR1 SEHNR and CDR2 FQNEAQ (reference sequence). CDR3 DNA: TGTGCCAGCAGCTTAGTTCAAGGGACAGACAATTCACCCCTCCACTTT. Translating gives CASSLVQGTDNSPLHF.

The chain is built from TRBV7-3 and TRBJ2-5; 11 positions agree with TRBD2. V lost 11 bases, J lost 4 bases, and 6 bases stayed unmatched. The CDR3 loop spans 13 amino acids. The germline CDR1 and CDR2 sequences are SGHTA and FQGTGA. The CDR3 here is CAVPSGRRETQYF. The CDR3 DNA reads TGTGCCGTGCCTAGCGGGAGGCGAGAGACCCAGTACTTC.

This clone was seen many times. This specimen includes other DNA sequences encoding the same CDR3. This chain connects TRBV20-1 to TRBJ2-1; the match to TRBD2 covers 8 bases. Germline assignment: CDR1 DFQATT and CDR2 SNEGSKA (reference sequence). J lost 4 bases, V lost 6 bases, and 11 bases had no gene match. The CDR3 is 15 residues long. The CDR3, as DNA: TGCAGTGCCGCACAGGGAGCGGGGGATTACAATGAGCAGTTCTTC. It codes for CSAAQGAGDYNEQFF.

This clone was recorded many times. The chain is built from TRBV29-1 and TRBJ2-1; D uncertain. V lost 3 bases, J lost 10 bases, and 1 base lay in between. Germline values: CDR1 SQVTM, CDR2 ANQGSEA. The CDR3 loop spans 8 amino acids. This chain's CDR3 is CSVDEQFF. The CDR3 DNA follows: TGCAGCGTTGACGAGCAGTTCTTC.

This clone was observed at least ten times. V usage is TRBV7-9 and J usage is TRBJ2-5, with 10 bases matching TRBD1. The CDR3 has 16 residues. The germline V gene encodes CDR1 SEHNR and CDR2 FQNEAQ (reference sequence). After removal of 4 bases from V and 4 bases from J, the junction contained 9 bases not matched to a gene. Written as DNA, the CDR3 is TGTGCCAGCAGCTCTGACAGGGGGCGTATTCGAGAGACCCAGTACTTC. It is translated as CASSSDRGRIRETQYF.

This clone was seen many times. The chain is built from TRBV3-1 and TRBJ1-1, with D perhaps TRBD1 (5 bases). Germline CDR1 LGHDT, CDR2 YNNKEL (reference sequence). Trimming shortened V by 4 bases and J by 1 base, and 10 bases separated the two germline ends. The CDR3 contains 14 residues. The CDR3 nucleotides are TGTGCCAGCAGCCCATATACAGGGAACACTGAAGCTTTCTTT. Translated, it gives CASSPYTGNTEAFF.

In its sample, this clone ranks as medium-sized. The chain couples TRBV5-1 to TRBJ2-7; TRBD2 matches at 9 bases. The CDR3 spans 15 residues. The V segment lost 3 bases and the J segment 5 bases; nucleotides outside the gene matches: 9. The germline gives CDR1 SGHRS, CDR2 YFSETQ. CDR3: CASSSTSGGSNEQYF. For the CDR3, the DNA is TGCGCCAGCAGCTCGACTAGCGGAGGGTCGAACGAGCAGTACTTC.

This clone occurred many times. The chain links TRBV28 to TRBJ1-5; D unclear. The CDR3 runs to 15 residues. Germline CDR1 is MDHEN and CDR2 is SYDVKM. Trimming stripped 5 bases from V and 0 bases from J, with 11 bases between. In DNA, the CDR3 is TGTGCCAGCAGTCCGTCAGAAAATAGCAATCAGCCCCAGCATTTT. Translation: CASSPSENSNQPQHF.

This clone was observed a few times. DNA of the CDR3: TGTGCCAGCAGTGTACATGGGCCCTCAAATCAGCCCCAGCATTTT. Its translation is CASSVHGPSNQPQHF. The chain couples TRBV6-1 to TRBJ1-5, with no clear D. CDR1 is MNHNS and CDR2 is SASEGT in the germline V gene. The CDR3 totals 15 residues. V gave up 4 bases and J gave up 4 bases, with 14 bases separating them.

In this sample, this clone turned up many times. The chain uses TRBV25-1 and TRBJ2-1, with D perhaps matching TRBD2 (6 bases). CDR1 and CDR2 (germline): MGHDK, SYGVNS. V gave up 6 bases and J gave up 10 bases, with 13 bases separating them. The CDR3 has 12 residues. The CDR3 protein is CASRGGGGEQFF. For the CDR3, the DNA is TGTGCCAGCAGGGGAGGAGGAGGAGAGCAGTTCTTC.